This T cell receptor beta chain was found in a study of shared clonotypes between healthy human individuals. Profiling relied on immunoSEQ multiplex PCR, and the TCRdb table lists in-frame clones only, not all of them. Of millions of clones in the sample, more than 90% were seen once. Per germline, CDR1 MNHNY and CDR2 SVGAGI (reference sequence). The V end was cut by 8 bases, the J end by 0 bases, with 8 bases between. CDR3 size: 13 residues. This rearrangement joins TRBV6-6 to TRBJ1-5; D is unresolved. Specimen: naive CD4+ T cells sorted from blood. As to subset: CD45RA+ positively selected. The sequence was obtained from a man between 18 and 29 years old in good health. The CDR3 reads CASRRYSNQPQHF. The CDR3 region has the DNA TGTGCCAGCCGGAGATATAGCAATCAGCCCCAGCATTTT.